A selection of T cell receptor beta chains follows, all from one sample in a study of blood T cell repertoires in COVID-19. The repertoire was sequenced with immunoSEQ multiplex PCR; TCRdb's copy has only in-frame clones and lacks some. This table holds around 220,000 clones, 65% to 85% found once. The sequencing input was PBMCs or T cells enriched from blood (not recorded which). Receptors originate from a woman between 35 and 50 years old who had recovered from COVID-19. Both conserved end residues are part of each CDR3. D genes are given only for firm matches. Only some rows state a clone size, as once, few, many or a class for expanded clones.

cdr3_length,clone_size,d_call,j_call,v_call,cdr3_nt,cdr3_aa
14,-,-,TRBJ2-3,TRBV24-1,TGTGCCACCAGTGATGCGACTAAGTCAGATACGCAGTATTTT,CATSDATKSDTQYF
16,-,-,TRBJ2-5,TRBV30,TGTGCCTGGAGTGTAGTAAGGGGGAGTCTGCAAGAGACCCAGTACTTC,CAWSVVRGSLQETQYF
15,-,-,TRBJ1-2,TRBV3-1/TRBV3-2,TGTGCCAGCAGCCTTGATGGGGGGGCTCTACAAGGCTACACCTTC,CASSLDGGALQGYTF
14,-,TRBD1,TRBJ1-1,TRBV6-5,TGTGCCAGCAGTTACTCGACAGGGTCGGCTGAAGCTTTCTTT,CASSYSTGSAEAFF
15,-,-,TRBJ1-4,TRBV18,TGTGCCAGCTCACCAGGGCCAGGGGCTAATGAAAAACTGTTTTTT,CASSPGPGANEKLFF
12,once,-,TRBJ2-1,TRBV7-2,TGTGCCAGCAGCTTATATCTCGGTGAGCAGTTCTTC,CASSLYLGEQFF
12,-,-,TRBJ2-7,TRBV30,TGTGCCTGGAGAGTGGAGGCCTACGAGCAGTACTTC,CAWRVEAYEQYF
12,many,-,TRBJ1-1,TRBV6-2/TRBV6-3,TGTGCCAGCAGTTACGCGGGCACTGAAGCTTTCTTT,CASSYAGTEAFF
14,once,TRBD2,TRBJ2-7,TRBV9,TGTGCCAGCAGCGTCGGACTAGCGTCCTACGAGCAGTACTTC,CASSVGLASYEQYF
11,-,TRBD1,TRBJ2-7,TRBV7-9,TGTGCCAGCAGCTCAGGGGGCGAGCAGTACTTC,CASSSGGEQYF